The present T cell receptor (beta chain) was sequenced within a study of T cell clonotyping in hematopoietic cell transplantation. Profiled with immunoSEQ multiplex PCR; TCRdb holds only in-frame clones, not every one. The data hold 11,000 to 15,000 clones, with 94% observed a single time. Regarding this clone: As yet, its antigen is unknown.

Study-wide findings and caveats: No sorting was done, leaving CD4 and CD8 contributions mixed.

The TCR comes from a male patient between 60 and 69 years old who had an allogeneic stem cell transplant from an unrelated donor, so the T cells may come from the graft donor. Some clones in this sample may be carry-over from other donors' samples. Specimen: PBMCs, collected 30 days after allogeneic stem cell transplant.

This CDR3 reads CASSHTSGQETQYF. In nucleotides, the CDR3 is TGCGCCAGCAGCCACACTAGTGGGCAAGAGACCCAGTACTTC. The chain has TRBV5-1 and TRBJ2-5; D possibly corresponds to TRBD2 (5 bases). The CDR3 sequence is 14 residues long. CDR1 and CDR2 from the germline V gene are SGHRS and YFSETQ. V was pared by 4 bases and J by 2 bases, with 12 bases between.